Listed below are T cell receptor beta chains from one sample, sequenced in a study of CD8+ T cells in alopecia areata. Assay used: immunoSEQ multiplex PCR; TCRdb lists only in-frame clones, some missing. This sample yields 150,000 to 200,000 clones, of which around 60% are seen a single time; about 1.3% belongs to the top ten. The sequenced sample was CD4+ T cells sorted from blood, obtained between weeks 49 and 50, from a patient treated with tofacitinib. The receptors derive from a human donor with alopecia areata. CDR3s include the opening cysteine and the closing phenylalanine or tryptophan. The order of the fields is CDR3 length, D gene, J gene, V gene, clone size, CDR3 protein, CDR3 DNA. D genes are given only for firm matches. Clone size is not always given. Where it is, it says once, few, many or a class for expanded clones.

14	TRBD2	TRBJ2-6	TRBV7-2	few	CASGTSIGANVLTF	TGTGCCAGCGGGACTAGCATTGGGGCCAACGTCCTGACTTTC
16	TRBD1	TRBJ2-1	TRBV9	-	CASSVATQGAGSEQFF	TGTGCCAGCAGCGTAGCCACCCAGGGGGCGGGATCCGAGCAGTTCTTC
11	-	TRBJ1-4	TRBV7-2	-	CASSLSEKLFF	TGTGCCAGCAGCTTAAGTGAAAAACTGTTTTTT
16	TRBD1	TRBJ1-4	TRBV27	-	CASTRISNRGREKLFF	TGTGCCAGTACCCGAATCTCTAACAGGGGGCGCGAAAAACTGTTTTTT
14	-	TRBJ2-5	TRBV25-1	once	CASSDPVTMGTQYF	TGTGCCAGCAGTGACCCCGTTACGATGGGGACCCAGTACTTC
15	TRBD1	TRBJ1-1	TRBV15	-	CATSIVDRGDTEAFF	TGTGCCACCAGCATTGTGGACAGGGGTGACACTGAAGCTTTCTTT
11	-	TRBJ2-7	TRBV29-1	-	CSVAGAYEQYF	TGCAGCGTTGCAGGGGCCTACGAGCAGTACTTC
14	TRBD1	TRBJ2-2	TRBV29-1	-	CSVLDRENTGELFF	TGCAGCGTCTTAGACAGGGAGAACACCGGGGAGCTGTTTTTT
13	-	TRBJ2-1	TRBV30	-	CAWSVRGAGEQFF	TGTGCCTGGAGTGTACGGGGCGCGGGGGAGCAGTTCTTC
12	-	TRBJ2-5	TRBV29-1	once	CSVDRLGETQYF	TGCAGCGTTGACAGACTGGGCGAGACCCAGTACTTC
15	-	TRBJ1-1	TRBV18	-	CASSPGNRVNTEAFF	TGTGCCAGCTCACCAGGGAACAGAGTAAACACTGAAGCTTTCTTT
14	TRBD2	TRBJ2-2	TRBV29-1	-	CSVLGTMNTGELFF	TGCAGCGTTTTAGGGACTATGAACACCGGGGAGCTGTTTTTT
14	-	TRBJ1-3	TRBV25-1	few	CASSEGLGGNTIYF	TGTGCCAGCAGTGAAGGTCTCGGGGGAAACACCATATATTTT
13	-	TRBJ2-2	TRBV30	-	CAWSEELAGELFF	TGTGCCTGGAGTGAAGAACTGGCCGGGGAGCTGTTTTTT
13	-	TRBJ2-1	TRBV30	-	CAWTMPAYNEQFF	TGTGCCTGGACCATGCCGGCCTACAATGAGCAGTTCTTC
14	TRBD2	TRBJ2-7	TRBV5-1	-	CASSSKAGGYEQYF	TGCGCCAGCAGCAGTAAAGCGGGGGGCTACGAGCAGTACTTC